This T cell receptor (beta chain) was profiled in a study of metastatic and nonmetastatic thyroid tumors (dated by TCRdb to between 2020 and 2021). About the full investigation: Repertoires were compared across peripheral blood and tumor or nodule tissue samples from malignant and benign thyroid patients. Findings and caveats that apply to the study as a whole: TCR beta diversity was reported as significantly higher in malignant tumors than in benign nodules, in both blood and tumor samples.

There are many counts of this clone. Its cognate antigen has yet to be identified. No much larger clone exists at a distance of one base, and base qualities are not known. Library generation was performed with PCR. Sequencing was carried out with an Illumina HiSeq 4000. High-throughput sequencing was used to profile the CDR3 region of the TCR beta-chain in every patient. From the authors' description of their analysis: A classifier to discriminate distant-metastatic papillary thyroid cancer patients was built from CDR3 differences across clinicopathological groups. Repertoire diversity was assessed with the Shannon index, and tumor-blood repertoire similarity with the Morisita-Horn index. TCRdb applied fastp at Q25 and MiXCR to the public reads, then kept only in-frame beta chains. It is TCRdb's table, rather than the study itself, that gives the V and J calls and clone size. The sample table contains approximately 16,000 clones; only one count was recorded for under 35% of them. About 10% of the sample is in the top ten clones.

According to the germline V gene (reference sequence), CDR1 reads GTSNPN and CDR2 reads SVGIG. The V and J ends are trimmed by 0 bases and 11 bases, leaving 13 bases between them. Inclusive of the bounding cysteine and phenylalanine, the CDR3 is 13 residues long. The retained sequence is limited to the CDR3, 39 bases, with the frame set at the first base. None of the patients had been given any treatment before thyroid surgery. The study retrospectively analysed patient clinical samples collected from the early 2010s to the late 2010s using T-cell receptor beta sequencing. The TCR was taken from a female donor with papillary thyroid cancer or a benign thyroid nodule (not recorded which). Some clones in this sample may be carry-over from other donors' samples. Sequencing input: blood. The rearranged chain carries TRBV30 and TRBJ1-4; confidence is insufficient to name the D gene. The CDR3 sequence is CAWSVISREKLFF. The nucleotide sequence is given as TGTGCCTGGAGTGTAATAAGTAGGGAGAAACTGTTTTTT.